This T cell receptor (beta chain) was obtained from a study of early T cells in non-severe SARS-CoV-2 infection. For the study at large: From unsorted whole blood, bulk RNA was sequenced, and the chains remained unpaired.

Unique molecular identifier tags were affixed to discrete cDNA molecules. MiXCR, run by TCRdb on the 5' RACE reads, gives a single entry per CDR3 protein. The profile shows under 90,000 distinct CDR3 sequences, 14% of them singletons. This clonotype has a handful of counts. As yet, its antigen is unknown. Broader study findings: Matching with VDJdb favored anti-spike CD8 responses (missing private and CD4 specificities).

This CDR3 is built from 14 residues. With 8 bases removed from V and 3 bases from J, the gap between germline ends came to 17 bases. Germline V gives CDR1 MDHEN, CDR2 SYDVKM. The sample comprised whole blood. This clonotype originated in an adult who was a healthcare worker with PCR-confirmed SARS-CoV-2 infection or an uninfected control (not recorded which). V usage is TRBV28 and J usage is TRBJ2-7, with D perhaps matching TRBD1 (5 bases). CDR3 residues: CASPSAPDSYEQYF. In DNA, the CDR3 is TGTGCCAGCCCCTCAGCCCCCGACAGCTACGAGCAGTACTTC.